This is a list of T cell receptor beta chains from one sample in a study of T cells in localized non-small cell lung cancer. Measured with immunoSEQ multiplex PCR; TCRdb has only the in-frame clones, and not every one. The sample has around 21,000 clones; around nine tenths are singletons. Sample: peripheral blood, taken before any cancer treatment. The origin of the receptors is a male donor older than 55 with stage I squamous cell lung carcinoma. Each CDR3 is given with its conserved first and last residue. Fields, in order: clone size, D gene, J gene, V gene, CDR3 DNA, CDR3 protein. A D gene is named only where the DNA matches it firmly. Clone size is shown for a subset of rows, as once, few, many or a class of expanded clone.

clone size: NA
D gene: NA
J gene: TRBJ2-5
V gene: TRBV6-5
CDR3 DNA: TGTGCCAGCAGCGTAAAAGAGACCCAGTACTTC
CDR3 protein: CASSVKETQYF

clone size: NA
D gene: NA
J gene: TRBJ1-1
V gene: TRBV7-2
CDR3 DNA: TGTGCCAGCAGCCCAACTCCTGTCAACACTGAAGCTTTCTTT
CDR3 protein: CASSPTPVNTEAFF

clone size: NA
D gene: TRBD2
J gene: TRBJ2-7
V gene: TRBV28
CDR3 DNA: TGTGCCAGCAGTTTATTCCGCGGAGATCGCGGGGGGGGCTACGAGCAGTACTTC
CDR3 protein: CASSLFRGDRGGGYEQYF

clone size: once
D gene: TRBD1
J gene: TRBJ2-5
V gene: TRBV28
CDR3 DNA: TGTGCCAGCAGCTCGGGGGCAGGGGGCAGAGAGACCCAGTACTTC
CDR3 protein: CASSSGAGGRETQYF

clone size: NA
D gene: TRBD1
J gene: TRBJ1-1
V gene: TRBV29-1
CDR3 DNA: TGCAGCGTGACCCTTAGACAGGGGAACACTGAAGCTTTCTTT
CDR3 protein: CSVTLRQGNTEAFF

clone size: NA
D gene: TRBD2
J gene: TRBJ2-5
V gene: TRBV19
CDR3 DNA: TGTGCCAGTAGTATAGCGGGGGGTAAAGAGACCCAGTACTTC
CDR3 protein: CASSIAGGKETQYF

clone size: NA
D gene: TRBD2
J gene: TRBJ2-3
V gene: TRBV5-4
CDR3 DNA: TGTGCCAGCAGCTTGGCGGGACTAAAAGTCACAGATACGCAGTATTTT
CDR3 protein: CASSLAGLKVTDTQYF

clone size: NA
D gene: NA
J gene: TRBJ1-1
V gene: TRBV29-1
CDR3 DNA: TGCAGCGTTGAAGATCCAGGCCTGAACACTGAAGCTTTCTTT
CDR3 protein: CSVEDPGLNTEAFF

clone size: NA
D gene: TRBD1
J gene: TRBJ1-2
V gene: TRBV6-5
CDR3 DNA: TGTGCCAGCAGTTACGGATGGGGACAGGACTATGGCTACACCTTC
CDR3 protein: CASSYGWGQDYGYTF

clone size: once
D gene: NA
J gene: TRBJ2-7
V gene: TRBV6-5
CDR3 DNA: TGTGCCAGCAGTTACTCGCCAGGGGTGCCCTACGAGCAGTACTTC
CDR3 protein: CASSYSPGVPYEQYF

clone size: NA
D gene: NA
J gene: TRBJ2-1
V gene: TRBV7-2
CDR3 DNA: TGTGCCAGCAGCCCCCCCGGGGCCTTCTCCTACAATGAGCAGTTCTTC
CDR3 protein: CASSPPGAFSYNEQFF

clone size: once
D gene: TRBD1
J gene: TRBJ2-2
V gene: TRBV9
CDR3 DNA: TGTGCCAGCAGCGCCTCGTCCAGGGGGACGAACACCGGGGAGCTGTTTTTT
CDR3 protein: CASSASSRGTNTGELFF

clone size: once
D gene: TRBD1
J gene: TRBJ2-7
V gene: TRBV19
CDR3 DNA: TGTGCCAGTAGTATTTCCCTGACAGGGGGATTCTACGAGCAGTACTTC
CDR3 protein: CASSISLTGGFYEQYF

clone size: NA
D gene: NA
J gene: TRBJ1-5
V gene: TRBV5-6
CDR3 DNA: TGTGCCAGCAGCCTTACAGGGACTAGCAATCAGCCCCAGCATTTT
CDR3 protein: CASSLTGTSNQPQHF

clone size: NA
D gene: NA
J gene: TRBJ1-6
V gene: TRBV6-1
CDR3 DNA: TGTGCCAGCAGGGGAGGGAATTCACCCCTCCACTTT
CDR3 protein: CASRGGNSPLHF

clone size: NA
D gene: NA
J gene: TRBJ2-1
V gene: TRBV9
CDR3 DNA: TGTGCCAGCAGCGACAAGAAGGGTGCGAATGAGCAGTTCTTC
CDR3 protein: CASSDKKGANEQFF

clone size: NA
D gene: NA
J gene: TRBJ2-1
V gene: TRBV2
CDR3 DNA: TGTGCCAGCAGTATAGCGGTCATAAATGAGCAGTTCTTC
CDR3 protein: CASSIAVINEQFF

clone size: NA
D gene: TRBD1
J gene: TRBJ2-2
V gene: TRBV7-3
CDR3 DNA: TGTGCCAGCAGCCCGACCCCCGGACAGGGGACCGGGGAGCTGTTTTTT
CDR3 protein: CASSPTPGQGTGELFF

clone size: NA
D gene: NA
J gene: TRBJ2-7
V gene: TRBV19
CDR3 DNA: TGTGCCAGTAGTACGGGACTGGGCTCCTACGAGCAGTACTTC
CDR3 protein: CASSTGLGSYEQYF

clone size: NA
D gene: TRBD1
J gene: TRBJ1-2
V gene: TRBV6-5
CDR3 DNA: TGTGCCAGCAGACGGGACAGGGGAATTCCGGGAGGCTACACCTTC
CDR3 protein: CASRRDRGIPGGYTF

clone size: NA
D gene: NA
J gene: TRBJ2-7
V gene: TRBV7-2
CDR3 DNA: TGTGCCAGCAGCCCCTTGGGCTCTGGACTGTTAAAGACCGAGCAGTACTTC
CDR3 protein: CASSPLGSGLLKTEQYF

clone size: NA
D gene: TRBD2
J gene: TRBJ2-7
V gene: TRBV5-1
CDR3 DNA: TGCGCCAGCAGGGAAACTAGCGGGGACTACGAGCAGTACTTC
CDR3 protein: CASRETSGDYEQYF

clone size: once
D gene: TRBD1
J gene: TRBJ1-1
V gene: TRBV5-1
CDR3 DNA: TGCGCCAGCAGCGGTCACAGGGGAGCCACTGAAGCTTTCTTT
CDR3 protein: CASSGHRGATEAFF

clone size: NA
D gene: NA
J gene: TRBJ2-7
V gene: TRBV7-2
CDR3 DNA: TGTGCCAGCAGCTCGTATGGGGAGACCTACGAGCAGTACTTC
CDR3 protein: CASSSYGETYEQYF

clone size: NA
D gene: TRBD1
J gene: TRBJ1-1
V gene: TRBV11-3
CDR3 DNA: TGTGCCAGCAGCTTAAACGACAGGGGCGAAGCTTTCTTT
CDR3 protein: CASSLNDRGEAFF

clone size: NA
D gene: NA
J gene: TRBJ1-2
V gene: TRBV10-3
CDR3 DNA: TGTGCCATCAGTGGTCGATCTTCTAACTATGGCTACACCTTC
CDR3 protein: CAISGRSSNYGYTF

clone size: NA
D gene: TRBD2
J gene: TRBJ2-3
V gene: TRBV6-5
CDR3 DNA: TGTGCCAGCAGTTACGAGCGGGACTTCACAGATACGCAGTATTTT
CDR3 protein: CASSYERDFTDTQYF

clone size: NA
D gene: TRBD2
J gene: TRBJ2-1
V gene: TRBV4-3
CDR3 DNA: TGCGCCAGCAGCCAAGATGGCGGGGGATACAATGAGCAGTTCTTC
CDR3 protein: CASSQDGGGYNEQFF

clone size: NA
D gene: NA
J gene: TRBJ1-6
V gene: TRBV19
CDR3 DNA: TGTGCCAGTAGTACCGTCACGAATTCACCCCTCCACTTT
CDR3 protein: CASSTVTNSPLHF

clone size: NA
D gene: TRBD1
J gene: TRBJ1-5
V gene: TRBV9
CDR3 DNA: TGTGCCAGCAGCAAAGGACAGGGGAGAAGTCAGCCCCAGCATTTT
CDR3 protein: CASSKGQGRSQPQHF